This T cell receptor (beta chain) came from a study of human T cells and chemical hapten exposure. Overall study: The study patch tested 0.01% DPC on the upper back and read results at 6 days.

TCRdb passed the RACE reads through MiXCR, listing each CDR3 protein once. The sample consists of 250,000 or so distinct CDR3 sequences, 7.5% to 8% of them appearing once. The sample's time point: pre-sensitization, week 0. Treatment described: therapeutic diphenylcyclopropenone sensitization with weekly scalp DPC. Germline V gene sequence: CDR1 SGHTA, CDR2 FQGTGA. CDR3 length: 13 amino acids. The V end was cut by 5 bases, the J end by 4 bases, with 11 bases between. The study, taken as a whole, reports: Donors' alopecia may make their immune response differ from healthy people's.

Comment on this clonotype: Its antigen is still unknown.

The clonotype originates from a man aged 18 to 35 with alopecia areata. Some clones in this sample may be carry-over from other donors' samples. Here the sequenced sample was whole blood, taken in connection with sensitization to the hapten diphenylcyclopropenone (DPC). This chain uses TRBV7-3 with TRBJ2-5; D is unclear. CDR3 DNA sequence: TGTGCCAGCAGCCCTACCCCAATAGAGACCCAGTACTTC. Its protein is CASSPTPIETQYF. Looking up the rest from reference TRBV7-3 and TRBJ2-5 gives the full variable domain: GAGVSQTPSNKVTEKGKYVELRCDPISGHTALYWYRQSLGQGPEFLIYFQGTGAADDSGLPNDRFFAVRPEGSVSTLKIQRTERGDSAVYLCASSPTPIETQYFGPGTRLLVL.